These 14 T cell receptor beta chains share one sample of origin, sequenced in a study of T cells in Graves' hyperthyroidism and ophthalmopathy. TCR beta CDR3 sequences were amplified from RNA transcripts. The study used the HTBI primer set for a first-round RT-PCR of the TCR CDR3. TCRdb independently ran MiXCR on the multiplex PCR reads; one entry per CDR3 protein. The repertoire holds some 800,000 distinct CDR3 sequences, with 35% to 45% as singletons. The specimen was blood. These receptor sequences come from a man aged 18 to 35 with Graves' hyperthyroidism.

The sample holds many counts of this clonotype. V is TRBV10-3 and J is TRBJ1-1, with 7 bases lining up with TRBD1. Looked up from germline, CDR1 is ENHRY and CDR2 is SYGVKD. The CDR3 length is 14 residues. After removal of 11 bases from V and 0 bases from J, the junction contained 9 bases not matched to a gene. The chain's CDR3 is CAPGGQPLNTEAFF. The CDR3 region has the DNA TGTGCCCCTGGGGGACAGCCTCTGAACACTGAAGCTTTCTTT.

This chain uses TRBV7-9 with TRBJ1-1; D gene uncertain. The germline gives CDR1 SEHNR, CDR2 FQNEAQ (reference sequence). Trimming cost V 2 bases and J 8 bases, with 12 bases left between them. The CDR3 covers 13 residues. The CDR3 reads CASSLSGQVEAFF. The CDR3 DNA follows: TGTGCCAGCAGCTTAAGCGGGCAGGTAGAAGCTTTCTTT.

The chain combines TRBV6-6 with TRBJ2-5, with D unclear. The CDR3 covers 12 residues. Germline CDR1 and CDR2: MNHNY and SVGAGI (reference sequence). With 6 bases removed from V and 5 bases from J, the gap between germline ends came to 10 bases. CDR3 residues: CASRVYSETQYF. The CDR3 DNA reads TGTGCCAGCAGGGTTTATTCGGAGACCCAGTACTTC.

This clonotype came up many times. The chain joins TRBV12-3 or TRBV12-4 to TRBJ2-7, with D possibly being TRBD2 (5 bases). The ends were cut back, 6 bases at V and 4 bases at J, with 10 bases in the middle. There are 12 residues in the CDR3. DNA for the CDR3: TGTGCCAGCAGCCTCCGGGATTACGAGCAGTACTTC. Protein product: CASSLRDYEQYF.

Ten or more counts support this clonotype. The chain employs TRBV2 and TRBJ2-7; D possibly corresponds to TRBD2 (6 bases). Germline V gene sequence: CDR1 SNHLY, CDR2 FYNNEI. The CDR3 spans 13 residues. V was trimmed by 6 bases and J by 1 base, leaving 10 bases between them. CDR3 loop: CASSRRGSYEQYF. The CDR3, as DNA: TGTGCCAGCAGCCGGAGGGGATCCTACGAGCAGTACTTC.

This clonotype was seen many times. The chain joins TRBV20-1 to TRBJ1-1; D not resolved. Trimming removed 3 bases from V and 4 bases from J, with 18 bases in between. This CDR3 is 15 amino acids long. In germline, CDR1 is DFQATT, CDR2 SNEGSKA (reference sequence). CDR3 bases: TGCAGTGCTAGGCTGGAGGGAAGGATTTCCACTGAAGCTTTCTTT. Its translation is CSARLEGRISTEAFF.

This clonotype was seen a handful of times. Here the CDR3 DNA reads TGTGCCAGCAGCCAAGGAAGACTAGCGGGCAACCAAGAGACCCAGTACTTC. Translating gives CASSQGRLAGNQETQYF. The chain has TRBV14 and TRBJ2-5; TRBD2 matches at 10 bases. Germline assignment: CDR1 SGHDN and CDR2 FVKESK. This CDR3 is built from 17 residues. The V segment lost 1 base and the J segment 0 bases; nucleotides outside the gene matches: 5.

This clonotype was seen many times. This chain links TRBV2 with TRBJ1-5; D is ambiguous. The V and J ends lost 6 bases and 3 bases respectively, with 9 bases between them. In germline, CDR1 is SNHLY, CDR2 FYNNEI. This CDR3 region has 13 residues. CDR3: CASSKRFNQPQHF. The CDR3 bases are TGTGCCAGCAGCAAAAGATTCAATCAGCCCCAGCATTTT.

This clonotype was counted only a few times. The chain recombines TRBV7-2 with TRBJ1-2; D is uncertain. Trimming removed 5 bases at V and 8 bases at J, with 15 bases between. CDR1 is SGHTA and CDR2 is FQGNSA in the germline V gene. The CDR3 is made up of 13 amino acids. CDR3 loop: CASSQGPEDGYTF. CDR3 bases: TGTGCCAGCAGCCAAGGGCCCGAGGACGGCTACACCTTC.

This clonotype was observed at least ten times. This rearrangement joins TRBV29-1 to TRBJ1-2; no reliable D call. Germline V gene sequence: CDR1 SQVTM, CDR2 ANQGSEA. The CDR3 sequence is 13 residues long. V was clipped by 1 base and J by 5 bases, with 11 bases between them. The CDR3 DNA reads TGCAGCGTTGAAGGGGTCGGTGCTTATGGCTACACCTTC. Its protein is CSVEGVGAYGYTF.

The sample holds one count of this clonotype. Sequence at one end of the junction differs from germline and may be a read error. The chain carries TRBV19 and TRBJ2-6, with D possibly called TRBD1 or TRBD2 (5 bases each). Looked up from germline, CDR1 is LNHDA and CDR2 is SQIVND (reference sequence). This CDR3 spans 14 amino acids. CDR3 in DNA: TGTGCCAGTAGTATTGGGAGAGGGGCCTACGTCCTGACTTTC. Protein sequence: CASSIGRGAYVLTF. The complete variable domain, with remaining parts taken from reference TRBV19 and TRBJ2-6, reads DGGITQSPKYLFRKEGQNVTLSCEQNLNHDAMYWYRQDPGQGLRLIYYSQIVNDFQKGDIAEGYSVSREKKESFPLTVTSAQKNPTAFYLCASSIGRGAYVLTFGAGSRLTVL.

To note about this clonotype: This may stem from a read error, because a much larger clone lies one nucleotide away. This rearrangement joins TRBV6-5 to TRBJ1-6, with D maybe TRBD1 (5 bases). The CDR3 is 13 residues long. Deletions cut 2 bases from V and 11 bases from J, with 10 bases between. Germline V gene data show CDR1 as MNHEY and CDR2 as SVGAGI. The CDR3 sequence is CASSYGTNPPLHF. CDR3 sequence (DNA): TGTGCCAGCAGTTACGGGACCAATCCACCCCTCCACTTT.

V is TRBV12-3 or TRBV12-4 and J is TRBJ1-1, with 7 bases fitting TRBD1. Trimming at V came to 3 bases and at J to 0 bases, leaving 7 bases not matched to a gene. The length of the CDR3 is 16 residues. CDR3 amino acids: CASSFGPRGVNTEAFF. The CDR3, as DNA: TGTGCCAGCAGTTTCGGGCCCAGGGGGGTGAACACTGAAGCTTTCTTT.

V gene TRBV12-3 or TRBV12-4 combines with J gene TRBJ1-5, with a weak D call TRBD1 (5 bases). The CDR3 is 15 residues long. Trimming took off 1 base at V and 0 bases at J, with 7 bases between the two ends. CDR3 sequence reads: CASSLDRFSNQPQHF. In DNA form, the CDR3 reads TGTGCCAGCAGTTTAGACAGGTTTAGCAATCAGCCCCAGCATTTT.